This T cell receptor beta chain was profiled in a study of beta chain features in type 1 diabetes. Points from the study as a whole: Fewer junction insertions and more nucleotide deletions appeared in type 1 diabetes patients. Moderately but significantly shorter TCRB CDR3s were found in Type 1 diabetes patients in all four CD4+ subsets.

This clone occurred a few times. Its antigen is not identified. Reverse transcribing all isolated RNA meant expressed TCRB transcripts were sequenced. This table comes from immunoSEQ multiplex PCR, and its TCRdb copy is limited to in-frame clones, with some not included. The sample includes around 300,000 clones, approximately 8% seen only once; the top ten take more than 0.9%. Blood was collected once per donor into heparin, averaging approximately 110 mL. Trimming cost V 6 bases and J 0 bases, with 24 bases left between them. The germline CDR1 and CDR2 sequences are SGHTA and FQGTGA. The CDR3 contains 20 residues.

This rearrangement joins TRBV7-3 to TRBJ2-6; D is unclear. The receptor comes from a young woman in good health. Sequenced material: central memory CD4+ T cells from blood. CDR3 amino acids: CASSRHDPGVLDSGANVLTF. The CDR3 nucleotides read TGTGCCAGCAGTCGTCACGATCCAGGTGTTTTAGACTCTGGGGCCAACGTCCTGACTTTC. Using reference TRBV7-3 and TRBJ2-6 for the parts outside the CDR3, the full variable domain is GAGVSQTPSNKVTEKGKYVELRCDPISGHTALYWYRQSLGQGPEFLIYFQGTGAADDSGLPNDRFFAVRPEGSVSTLKIQRTERGDSAVYLCASSRHDPGVLDSGANVLTFGAGSRLTVL.